Listed below are T cell receptor beta chains from one sample, sequenced in a study of blood T cell repertoires in COVID-19. The repertoire was sequenced with immunoSEQ multiplex PCR; TCRdb's copy has only in-frame clones and lacks some. The sample yields about 62,000 clones, 75% to 90% seen once. Specimen: peripheral blood. The receptors come from a woman aged 60-75 years with COVID-19, enrolled during active disease. Each CDR3 is given with its conserved first and last residue. Each record gives: CDR3 protein, CDR3 DNA, clone size, D gene, V gene, J gene. A D gene is named only where the DNA matches it firmly. For some rows the clone size is stated as once, few or many, or as a class when expanded; others skip it.

CASRNSAANTGELFF	TGTGCCAGCAGAAATAGCGCCGCGAACACCGGGGAGCTGTTTTTT	-	-	TRBV28	TRBJ2-2
CSASRLVGGSYEQYF	TGCAGTGCTAGTAGATTAGTAGGGGGCTCCTACGAGCAGTACTTC	-	-	TRBV20-1	TRBJ2-7
CASSSNRQLANYGYTF	TGTGCCAGTAGTAGCAACAGACAGCTAGCTAACTATGGCTACACCTTC	-	-	TRBV19	TRBJ1-2
CASSQRTVATNEKLFF	TGTGCCAGCAGTCAACGGACTGTAGCAACTAATGAAAAACTGTTTTTT	-	-	TRBV28	TRBJ1-4
CATSRRSQGNYGYTF	TGTGCCACCAGCAGACGTTCGCAGGGAAACTATGGCTACACCTTC	-	-	TRBV15	TRBJ1-2
CATSDGTSYGQYF	TGTGCCACCAGTGATGGGACTAGTTACGGGCAGTACTTC	-	TRBD2	TRBV24-1	TRBJ2-7
CASSLRQGLDGYTF	TGCGCCAGCAGCCTACGACAGGGGTTGGATGGCTACACCTTC	-	TRBD1	TRBV4-3	TRBJ1-2
CASSRTGGASEAFF	TGTGCCAGCAGCCGTACAGGGGGCGCCTCTGAAGCTTTCTTT	-	TRBD1	TRBV6-2/TRBV6-3	TRBJ1-1
CATSAGPEISYEQYF	TGTGCCACCAGTGCAGGCCCTGAAATCTCCTACGAGCAGTACTTC	-	-	TRBV24-1	TRBJ2-7
CASSIFPLGLAVDNEQFF	TGTGCCAGCAGCATTTTTCCTCTAGGACTAGCGGTAGACAATGAGCAGTTCTTC	-	TRBD2	TRBV27	TRBJ2-1
CASSPPVGGSQPQHF	TGTGCCAGCAGCCCCCCAGTGGGGGGTTCTCAGCCCCAGCATTTT	-	-	TRBV7-2	TRBJ1-5
CASSQGQGSEKLFF	TGTGCCAGCAGTCAAGGACAGGGAAGTGAAAAACTGTTTTTT	-	TRBD1	TRBV6-1	TRBJ1-4
CASCPGGETQYF	TGTGCCAGCTGCCCGGGTGGGGAGACCCAGTACTTC	-	-	TRBV7-8	TRBJ2-5
CASSLVGTGGVVATEAFF	TGTGCCAGCAGCTTAGTGGGGACAGGGGGCGTCGTGGCCACTGAAGCTTTCTTT	-	TRBD1	TRBV7-3	TRBJ1-1
CASSLLWADGYTF	TGTGCCAGCAGCTTACTTTGGGCAGACGGCTACACCTTC	-	-	TRBV11-1	TRBJ1-2
CSGQESYEQYF	TGCAGTGGCCAGGAATCCTACGAGCAGTACTTC	few	-	TRBV20-1	TRBJ2-7
CATSSRGQGQGYTF	TGTGCCACCAGCTCTCGAGGACAGGGTCAGGGCTACACCTTC	-	TRBD1	TRBV15	TRBJ1-2
CAISERGTGNYGYTF	TGTGCCATCAGTGAACGAGGGACAGGCAACTATGGCTACACCTTC	-	TRBD1	TRBV10-3	TRBJ1-2
CAISESGLGYGYTF	TGTGCCATCAGTGAATCAGGGCTTGGCTATGGCTACACCTTC	-	-	TRBV10-3	TRBJ1-2
CASSIPTTGLRGDTQYF	TGTGCCAGCTCCATCCCGACTACGGGCCTAAGAGGAGATACGCAGTATTTT	-	-	TRBV25-1	TRBJ2-3
CASTEVGEETQYF	TGTGCCAGCACCGAAGTCGGAGAAGAGACCCAGTACTTC	-	-	TRBV6-6	TRBJ2-5
CASSDERSAQQFF	TGTGCCAGCAGCGACGAGCGATCGGCCCAGCAGTTCTTC	-	-	TRBV2	TRBJ2-1
CATSRGGQVTYNYGYTF	TGTGCCACCAGCAGAGGTGGACAGGTCACTTATAACTATGGCTACACCTTC	-	TRBD1	TRBV15	TRBJ1-2
CAGHRDSAHSGNTIYF	TGTGCCGGACACCGGGACAGTGCCCACTCTGGAAACACCATATATTTT	-	TRBD1	TRBV2	TRBJ1-3
CASSPRVLAKNIQYF	TGTGCCAGCAGCCCCAGGGTACTAGCCAAAAACATTCAGTACTTC	-	-	TRBV9	TRBJ2-4